This T cell receptor beta chain appears in the sequencing data of a study of cytomegalovirus exposure and HLA in healthy donors. Points from the study as a whole: Analyzed later, most CMV-associated TCR beta chains appeared HLA-restricted.

Primers included in the PCR were 60 Vbeta and 13 Jbeta primers. TCRdb keeps only in-frame clones here, not all; method: immunoSEQ multiplex PCR. The repertoire holds tens of thousands of clones, with less than 80% as singletons. Trimming removed 3 bases from V and 5 bases from J, with 8 bases in between. The length of the CDR3 is 13 residues. Germline values: CDR1 SGHAT, CDR2 FQNNGV. In the case of this clone: What it binds is unknown.

The TCR comes from a male donor in good health and CMV-seronegative. V gene TRBV11-2 combines with J gene TRBJ2-1; unclear D gene. Specimen: PBMCs. The CDR3, as DNA: TGTGCCAGCAGCTTTAGAGGAAACAATGAGCAGTTCTTC. As protein: CASSFRGNNEQFF.